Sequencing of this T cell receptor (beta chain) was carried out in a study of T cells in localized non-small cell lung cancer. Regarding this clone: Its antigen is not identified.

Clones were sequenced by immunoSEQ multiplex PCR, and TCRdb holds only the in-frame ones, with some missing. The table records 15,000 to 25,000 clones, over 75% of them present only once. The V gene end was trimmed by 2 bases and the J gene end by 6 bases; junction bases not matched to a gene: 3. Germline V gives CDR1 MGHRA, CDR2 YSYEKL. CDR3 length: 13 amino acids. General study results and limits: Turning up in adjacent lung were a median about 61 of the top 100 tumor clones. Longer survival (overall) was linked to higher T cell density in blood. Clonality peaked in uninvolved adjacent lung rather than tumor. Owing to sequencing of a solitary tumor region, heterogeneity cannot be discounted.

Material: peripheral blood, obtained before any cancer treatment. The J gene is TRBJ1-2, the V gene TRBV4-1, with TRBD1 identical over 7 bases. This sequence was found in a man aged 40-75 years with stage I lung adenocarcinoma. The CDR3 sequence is CASSQRQGNGYTF. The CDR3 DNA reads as TGCGCCAGCAGCCAAAGACAGGGTAATGGCTACACCTTC.